The following is a T cell receptor (beta chain) sequence with its context. Germline values: CDR1 MDHEN, CDR2 SYDVKM. The V and J ends lost 6 bases and 1 base, in that order; junction bases with no gene match: 7. This CDR3 spans 15 amino acids. Profiling relied on immunoSEQ multiplex PCR, and the TCRdb table lists in-frame clones only, not all of them. The sample yields approximately 68,000 clones, roughly 84% seen once. This specimen belongs to a study of blood T cell repertoires in COVID-19. Study overall: Nucleic acid was either cDNA or gDNA, and it came from T cells, B-cell-depleted T cells, or PBMCs.

The source is a man aged 45-65 years with active COVID-19. Source material: peripheral blood. J is TRBJ2-7 and V is TRBV28; TRBD1 matches 9 bases. The CDR3 bases are TGTGCCAGCAGACTACCGGGACAGGGATCCTACGAGCAGTACTTC. Protein: CASRLPGQGSYEQYF.